This T cell receptor (beta chain) was sequenced in a study of blood T cell repertoires in COVID-19. This CDR3 spans 14 amino acids. Trimming left V 0 bases short and J 9 bases short, with 15 bases between. Per the germline V gene, CDR1 is LGHNA and CDR2 is YNFKEQ. Sequencing used immunoSEQ multiplex PCR; TCRdb keeps in-frame clones, though not all of them. The sample has some 150,000 clones; around 85% are singletons. This sequence was found in a woman between 40 and 55 years old who had recovered from COVID-19. Sequencing was done on a sample of PBMCs or T cells enriched from blood (not recorded which). The chain uses TRBV4-2 and TRBJ2-7; possibly TRBD2 for D (6 bases). The CDR3 DNA follows: TGTGCCAGCAGCCAAGATCGAGACCTAGCGCCGCAGTACTTC. Translating gives CASSQDRDLAPQYF.